This paragraph reports one T cell receptor (beta chain). RNA was extracted with the RNeasy kit, and a quantity of about 0.45 to 1 ug was reverse transcribed using random hexamers. TCRdb re-called the immunoSEQ multiplex PCR reads through MiXCR, storing one row per CDR3 protein. The data contain 120,000 to 150,000 distinct CDR3 sequences, 94% of them seen just once; the ten biggest clones take up around 0.08%. The CDR3 sequence is 15 residues long. The V gene lost 6 bases and the J gene lost 0 bases, with 14 bases spanning the gap. The germline V gene encodes CDR1 MNHEY and CDR2 SVGAGI. This sample is part of a study of CD8 T cells in Susac syndrome.

Material for sequencing was CD4+ T cells from PBMCs. This TCR was sampled from a human donor in good health. The rearrangement uses TRBV6-5 and TRBJ1-1, with D tentatively TRBD1 (5 bases). The CDR3 sequence is CASRTLGGMNTEAFF. For the CDR3, the DNA is TGTGCCAGCAGGACCCTTGGGGGAATGAACACTGAAGCTTTCTTT.